What follows is one TCR beta chain and its context. The antigen remains unidentified. This specimen belongs to a study of Tregs in tolerant kidney transplant recipients. Study-wide results and caveats: Biological reproducibility was not directly addressed in this study.

Using immunoSEQ multiplex PCR, the repertoire was profiled, and TCRdb retains in-frame clones only, with some absent. The sample lists approximately 260,000 clones, 80% to 85% occurring once. Trimming took off 3 bases at V and 6 bases at J, with 18 bases between the two ends. The CDR3 loop spans 16 amino acids. CDR1 WSHSY and CDR2 SAAADI come from the germline V gene. This TCR derives from a human donor in good health. The source material was CD4+ T cells from blood. The chain links TRBV10-2 to TRBJ1-5; a weak D match, TRBD1 (6 bases). The CDR3 nucleotides are TGCGCCAGCAGTGAAGGCCGGGGCAGGGGTACTCAGCCCCAGCATTTT. It yields the protein CASSEGRGRGTQPQHF.